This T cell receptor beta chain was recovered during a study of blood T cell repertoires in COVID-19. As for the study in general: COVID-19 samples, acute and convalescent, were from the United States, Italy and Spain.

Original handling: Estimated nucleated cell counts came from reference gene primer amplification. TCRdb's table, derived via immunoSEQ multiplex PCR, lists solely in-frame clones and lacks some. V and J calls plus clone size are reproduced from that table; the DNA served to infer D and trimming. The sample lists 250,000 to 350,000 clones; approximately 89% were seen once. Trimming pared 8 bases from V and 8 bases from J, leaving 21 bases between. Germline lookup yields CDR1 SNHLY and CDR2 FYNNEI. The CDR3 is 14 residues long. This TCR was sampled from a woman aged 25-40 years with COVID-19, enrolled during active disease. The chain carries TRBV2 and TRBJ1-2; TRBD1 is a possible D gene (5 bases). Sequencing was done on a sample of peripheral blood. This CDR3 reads CASSQEGFQGGYTF. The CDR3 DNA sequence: TGTGCCAGCTCCCAGGAGGGGTTTCAGGGCGGCTACACCTTC.